The 6 T cell receptor beta chains below were found in one sample sequenced in a study of blood T cells in healthy people across ages. A second PCR, run for roughly 7 to 12 cycles, used a sample-barcoded 5' primer plus a J-beta primer mix. TCRdb passed the 5' RACE reads through MiXCR, listing each CDR3 protein once. The data hold around 1,000,000 distinct CDR3 sequences, with almost 25% observed a single time. The same data also went into a second study, on T cells of mothers and their children.

The sample was blood. These TCRs come from a girl aged 2 to 9 in good health.

The chain carries TRBV7-2 and TRBJ2-3, with D possibly being TRBD2 (6 bases). Looked up from germline, CDR1 is SGHTA and CDR2 is FQGNSA. Deletions cut 10 bases from V and 0 bases from J, with 20 bases between. The CDR3 contains 16 residues. In DNA, the CDR3 is TGTGCCATCTCGACAGTAGCGGAATCTAGCACAGATACGCAGTATTTT. Translation gives CAISTVAESSTDTQYF.

The chain uses TRBV10-3 and TRBJ2-1, with TRBD2 matching over 10 bases. The CDR3 is made up of 13 amino acids. Germline CDR1 ENHRY, CDR2 SYGVKD. Trimming took 8 bases from V and 5 from J; bases not matched to a gene: 3. CDR3 in amino acids: CAIGTSEDNEQFF. Here the CDR3 DNA reads TGTGCCATCGGGACTAGCGAGGACAATGAGCAGTTCTTC.

CDR3 nucleotide sequence: TGTGCCAGCGGCCCTGACTTTGGGGGTTACAATGAGCAGTTCTTC. Amino acids: CASGPDFGGYNEQFF. J is TRBJ2-1 and V is TRBV11-3, with D tentatively TRBD1 or TRBD2 (5 bases each). The germline CDR1 and CDR2 sequences are SGHNT and YENEEA. V was clipped by 8 bases and J by 4 bases, with 18 bases between them. This CDR3 has 15 amino acids.

In DNA, the CDR3 is TGTGCCAGCTCTTACGTGGGGGAATCCACAGATACGCAGTATTTT. This gives the protein CASSYVGESTDTQYF. This chain links TRBV2 with TRBJ2-3; the D call may be TRBD1 or TRBD2 (5 bases each). V dropped 8 bases and J dropped 2 bases, with 17 bases sitting between them. Germline values: CDR1 SNHLY, CDR2 FYNNEI. The CDR3 sequence is 15 residues long.

The genes are TRBV10-3 and TRBJ1-1, with 7 bases fitting TRBD1. CDR3 length: 18 amino acids. J gave up 0 bases and V 3 bases, and 13 bases lay outside the gene matches. Germline CDR1 and CDR2: ENHRY and SYGVKD. As DNA, the CDR3 is TGTGCCATCAGTGATCCGCGGGGGACAGAGTCCATGAACACTGAAGCTTTCTTT. As protein: CAISDPRGTESMNTEAFF.

Details on this clonotype: At one boundary the junction diverges from the germline segment, which might be a read error. The chain is built from TRBV6-5 and TRBJ2-7; D remains ambiguous. Per germline, CDR1 MNHEY and CDR2 SVGAGI. The CDR3 spans 13 residues. The CDR3 nucleotides are TGCGCCAGCAGTTACTACGTAGGCTACGAGCAGTACTTC. It specifies CASSYYVGYEQYF.